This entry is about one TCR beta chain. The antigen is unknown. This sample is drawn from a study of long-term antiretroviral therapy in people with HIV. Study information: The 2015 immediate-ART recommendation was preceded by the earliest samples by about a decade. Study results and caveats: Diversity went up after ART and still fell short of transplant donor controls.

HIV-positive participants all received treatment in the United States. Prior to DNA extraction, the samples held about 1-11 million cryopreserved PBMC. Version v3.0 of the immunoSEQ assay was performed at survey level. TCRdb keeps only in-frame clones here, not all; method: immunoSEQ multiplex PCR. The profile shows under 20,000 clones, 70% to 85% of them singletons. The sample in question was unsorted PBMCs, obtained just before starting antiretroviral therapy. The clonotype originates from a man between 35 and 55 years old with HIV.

CDR3 sequence reads: CAIKVDLINEQFF. The CDR3 region has the DNA TGTGCCATCAAGGTAGACTTGATTAATGAGCAGTTCTTC. The chain recombines TRBV10-3 with TRBJ2-1; D uncertain. CDR3 length: 13 residues. Trimming cost V 7 bases and J 7 bases, with 14 bases left between them. Germline V lookup: CDR1 ENHRY, CDR2 SYGVKD.